The present TCR beta chain was sequenced within a study of spatial heterogeneity in lung cancer. The library protocol tagged each TCR cDNA with a unique molecular identifier. A single record per CDR3 protein comes from TCRdb applying MiXCR to the 5' RACE reads. Of roughly 80,000 distinct CDR3 sequences listed, over 9.5% are singletons. The time point is: sample taken at primary tumor resection. Tumor, nontumor lung or frozen PBMC supplied whole RNA, sequenced without sorting. With 3 bases clipped from V and 9 bases from J, the junction kept 5 bases outside the gene matches. The CDR3 length is 13 residues. Germline V gene sequence: CDR1 SGDLS, CDR2 YYNGEE. This clonotype has more than one count but fewer than ten.

This chain uses TRBV9 with TRBJ2-1; TRBD2 agrees at 8 bases. This clonotype was sampled from a male donor with early-stage non-small cell lung cancer. Source: PBMCs, taken at surgery. The CDR3 sequence: CASSAGLAGEQFF. In DNA, the CDR3 is TGTGCCAGCAGCGCCGGACTAGCTGGTGAGCAGTTCTTC.